Shown below are 14 T cell receptor beta chains from a single sample sequenced in a study of blood T cell repertoires in COVID-19. Assay used: immunoSEQ multiplex PCR; TCRdb lists only in-frame clones, some missing. The repertoire has roughly 190,000 clones, more than 75% of them found once; the top ten carry about a sixth. Material for sequencing was PBMCs or T cells enriched from blood (not recorded which). These receptors were collected from a woman in her forties or fifties with acute COVID-19.

This sequence joins TRBV7-9 and TRBJ2-5, with D possibly TRBD2 on 5 matching bases. Per germline, CDR1 SEHNR and CDR2 FQNEAQ (reference sequence). The CDR3 length is 15 residues. Deletions cut 6 bases from V and 5 bases from J, with 19 bases between. This CDR3 reads CASRPPPRGQETQYF. The CDR3 nucleotides are TGTGCCAGCAGGCCACCCCCACGAGGGCAGGAGACCCAGTACTTC.

The chain is built from TRBV28 and TRBJ1-1; tentative D call: TRBD1 (5 bases). V was cut by 2 bases and J by 6 bases, with 16 bases left in between. The germline CDR1 and CDR2 sequences are MDHEN and SYDVKM. The CDR3 is 15 residues long. The DNA of the CDR3 is TGTGCCAGCAGTTTACAAGGCAGGGCCGACGCTGAAGCTTTCTTT. The encoded protein is CASSLQGRADAEAFF.

The chain combines TRBV5-1 with TRBJ2-1; 13 positions agree with TRBD2. The CDR3 contains 15 residues. The V gene end was trimmed by 5 bases and the J gene end by 4 bases; junction bases not matched to a gene: 3. Germline CDR1 is SGHRS and CDR2 is YFSETQ. CDR3 protein: CASSPLAGGYNEQFF. DNA for the CDR3: TGCGCCAGCAGTCCACTAGCGGGGGGGTACAATGAGCAGTTCTTC.

The V gene is TRBV4-1, the J gene TRBJ1-4; the D is unclear. Deletions cut 1 base from V and 8 bases from J, with 8 bases between. This CDR3 spans 13 amino acids. Germline CDR1 MGHRA, CDR2 YSYEKL. The CDR3 is CASSQVPSEKLFF. DNA for the CDR3: TGCGCCAGCAGCCAAGTTCCCTCCGAAAAACTGTTTTTT.

The rearrangement joins TRBV28 to TRBJ1-4, with TRBD1 as a possible D gene (5 bases). Per the germline V gene, CDR1 is MDHEN and CDR2 is SYDVKM. The CDR3 is 15 amino acids. Trimming removed 2 bases from V and 14 bases from J, with 21 bases in between. This CDR3 reads CASSLADPYEKGLFF. CDR3 in DNA: TGTGCCAGCAGTTTAGCAGACCCTTATGAAAAGGGGCTGTTTTTT.

This sequence joins TRBV7-2 and TRBJ2-3; no clear D. The V gene lost 5 bases and the J gene lost 4 bases, with 7 bases spanning the gap. The germline V gene encodes CDR1 SGHTA and CDR2 FQGNSA. The CDR3 runs 12 residues. CDR3 amino acids: CASSRSPDTQYF. The CDR3 region has the DNA TGTGCCAGCAGCCGTAGCCCAGATACGCAGTATTTT.

The CDR3 DNA is TGTGCCAGTAGTGGGACAGGGGGCTATCAGCCCCAGCATTTT. The encoded protein is CASSGTGGYQPQHF. The V call is TRBV19, the J call TRBJ1-5; TRBD1 aligns across 12 bases. Germline V lookup: CDR1 LNHDA, CDR2 SQIVND (reference sequence). Trimming at V came to 5 bases and at J to 5 bases, leaving 1 base not matched to a gene. The CDR3 is made up of 14 amino acids.

The V call is TRBV7-9, the J call TRBJ2-7; TRBD1 agrees at 7 bases. CDR3 length: 14 residues. The germline gives CDR1 SEHNR, CDR2 FQNEAQ (reference sequence). The V and J ends lost 5 bases and 1 base, in that order; junction bases with no gene match: 5. This CDR3 reads CASSPVDRSYEQYV. CDR3 DNA sequence: TGTGCCAGCAGCCCGGTGGACAGGTCCTACGAGCAGTACGTC.

This clone is a singleton in its sample. This sequence joins TRBV4-1 and TRBJ2-5; perhaps TRBD2 as D (5 bases). The CDR3 length is 17 residues. With 2 bases removed from V and 0 bases from J, the gap between germline ends came to 16 bases. Germline V gives CDR1 MGHRA, CDR2 YSYEKL. CDR3 nucleotide sequence: TGCGCCAGCAGCCAAACCGCTGGACTGCCGTACCAAGAGACCCAGTACTTC. It translates to CASSQTAGLPYQETQYF.

This rearrangement joins TRBV3-1 (or the pseudogene TRBV3-2) to TRBJ2-7; the match to TRBD1 covers 7 bases. V lost 0 bases and J lost 5; bases outside the gene matches: 7. The CDR3 loop spans 15 amino acids. Germline-derived CDR1 and CDR2 are LGHDT and YNNKEL (reference sequence). CDR3 coding DNA: TGTGCCAGCAGCCAAGATGTTACAGGGGACCACGAGCAGTACGTC. This gives the protein CASSQDVTGDHEQYV.

The rearrangement uses TRBV28 and TRBJ2-5; 11 nucleotides agree with TRBD1. After removal of 3 bases from V and 4 bases from J, the junction contained 10 bases not matched to a gene. There are 17 residues in the CDR3. Germline V gives CDR1 MDHEN, CDR2 SYDVKM. The CDR3: CASSFLSRDRGIETQYF. The CDR3 DNA sequence: TGTGCCAGCAGTTTCCTATCCAGGGACAGGGGGATAGAGACCCAGTACTTC.

The sample holds a few counts of this clone. The rearrangement uses TRBV24-1 and TRBJ2-2, with TRBD2 identical over 13 bases. The CDR3 length is 15 residues. With V trimmed by 3 bases and J by 11 bases, 5 bases remained unmatched. The germline gives CDR1 KGHDR, CDR2 SFDVKD. CDR3 DNA: TGTGCCACCAGTGATGCACTAGCGGGGGGGCGAGAGCTGTTTTTT. Encoded protein: CATSDALAGGRELFF.

This clone has more than one count but fewer than ten. The chain joins TRBV19 to TRBJ2-4; possibly TRBD2 for D (5 bases). Germline V gene data show CDR1 as LNHDA and CDR2 as SQIVND (reference sequence). The CDR3 has 14 amino acids. The V gene lost 7 bases and the J gene lost 2 bases, with 12 bases spanning the gap. DNA of the CDR3: TGTGCCAGTAACGATCCGGGGTCCAAAAACATTCAGTACTTC. It yields the protein CASNDPGSKNIQYF.

V is TRBV28 and J is TRBJ1-1; no reliable D call. The V gene lost 5 bases and the J gene lost 0 bases, with 13 bases spanning the gap. Germline CDR1 and CDR2: MDHEN and SYDVKM. The CDR3 sequence is 15 residues long. CDR3 in DNA: TGTGCCAGCAGTAACCAAGGGAGCATGAACACTGAAGCTTTCTTT. It specifies CASSNQGSMNTEAFF.